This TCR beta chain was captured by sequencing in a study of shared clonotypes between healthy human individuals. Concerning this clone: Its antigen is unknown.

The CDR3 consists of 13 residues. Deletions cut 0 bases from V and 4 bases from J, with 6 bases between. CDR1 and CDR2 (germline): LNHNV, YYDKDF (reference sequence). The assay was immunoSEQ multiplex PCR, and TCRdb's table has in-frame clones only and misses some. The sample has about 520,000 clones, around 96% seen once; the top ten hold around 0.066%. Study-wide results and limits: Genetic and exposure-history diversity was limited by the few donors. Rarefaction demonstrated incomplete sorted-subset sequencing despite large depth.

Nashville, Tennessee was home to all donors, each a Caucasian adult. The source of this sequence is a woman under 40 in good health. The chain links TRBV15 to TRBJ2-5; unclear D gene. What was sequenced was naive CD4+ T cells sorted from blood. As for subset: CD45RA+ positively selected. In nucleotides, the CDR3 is TGTGCCACCAGCAGAGATATGGGAGAGACCCAGTACTTC. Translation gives CATSRDMGETQYF.